This TCR beta chain was sequenced during a study of response to subunit inactivated influenza vaccine. TCRdb analysed the RT-PCR reads with MiXCR anew, one entry per CDR3 protein. The sample consists of just under 250,000 distinct CDR3 sequences, 9% to 15% of them appearing once. In its sample, this clonotype was seen a few times. Antigen specificity is unknown. An end of the junction differs from the germline gene, which may be a read error. Study-wide points: There was a suggestion from the authors that each seasonal influenza vaccination recruits few new T cells.

Per germline, CDR1 DFQATT and CDR2 SNEGSKA (reference sequence). This CDR3 is 12 amino acids long. The V call is TRBV20-1, the J call TRBJ2-1; no clear D gene. Specimen: non-naive T cells sorted from PBMCs, collected 14 to 15 days before vaccination. The source of this sequence is a man in his fifties who received an inactivated influenza vaccine. Here the CDR3 reads CSAMEPYIEQFF. The CDR3 bases are TGCAGTGCTATGGAGCCCTACATTGAGCAGTTCTTC.